The 30 T cell receptor beta chains below all came from one sample that was sequenced in a study of T-cell reconstitution after alpha-beta-depleted transplantation in children. Preparation of the TCRbeta library used unique molecular identifiers. From the PCR reads, TCRdb called clonotypes with MiXCR, one entry per CDR3 protein. The sample includes under 100,000 distinct CDR3 sequences, around 15% of them seen just once. The source was PBMCs, mostly from graft donor cells, collected 180 days after TCRalphabeta/CD19-depleted stem cell transplant. These receptors all come from a male patient aged 2-10 years who had a stem cell transplant for acute lymphoblastic leukemia, so the T cells may come from the graft donor.

The chain has TRBV15 and TRBJ1-4, with D perhaps TRBD1 (5 bases). The CDR3 is 16 amino acids. The germline CDR1 and CDR2 sequences are LNHNV and YYDKDF (reference sequence). Trimming left V 0 bases short and J 3 bases short, with 11 bases between. In DNA form, the CDR3 reads TGTGCCACCAGCAGAGATCCCGGGACCGCTAATGAAAAACTGTTTTTT. Its protein product is CATSRDPGTANEKLFF.

The genes are TRBV27 and TRBJ2-2, with D unresolved. The V and J ends lost 4 bases and 2 bases respectively, with 14 bases between them. This CDR3 contains 16 residues. Germline CDR1 is MNHEY and CDR2 is SMNVEV (reference sequence). In DNA, the CDR3 is TGTGCCAGCAGTTCAGGCAGCTGGCCTAACACCGGGGAGCTGTTTTTT. Its translation: CASSSGSWPNTGELFF.

This clonotype has ten or more counts. The J gene is TRBJ2-1, the V gene TRBV6-2 or TRBV6-3; 8 nucleotides agree with TRBD1. V lost 2 bases and J lost 8; bases outside the gene matches: 8. CDR3 length: 15 residues. Germline CDR1 MNHEY, CDR2 SVGEGT. DNA for the CDR3: TGTGCCAGCAGTTACGAGGACAGGGCAGGGGATGAGCAGTTCTTC. This encodes CASSYEDRAGDEQFF.

V usage is TRBV12-3 or TRBV12-4 and J usage is TRBJ2-6; weak D call: TRBD1 (6 bases). The V end was cut by 10 bases, the J end by 2 bases, with 9 bases between. The CDR3 runs 13 residues. The CDR3 loop reads CAIGGAGANVLTF. The CDR3 DNA follows: TGTGCCATTGGGGGCGCTGGGGCCAACGTCCTGACTTTC.

Note on this clonotype: At one of its ends the junction is not consistent with the germline gene, which may arise from a read error. For the CDR3, the DNA is TGCAGCGTTACTAGCGGAAGGGGGACCCAGTCCTTC. Amino acids: CSVTSGRGTQSF. The rearrangement links TRBV29-1 to TRBJ2-5; the match to TRBD2 covers 8 bases. Germline CDR1 SQVTM, CDR2 ANQGSEA. The length of the CDR3 is 12 residues.

This clonotype has just a few counts. The chain has TRBV5-1 and TRBJ2-1, with no clear D. This CDR3 is built from 15 residues. Germline values: CDR1 SGHRS, CDR2 YFSETQ. V was cut by 3 bases and J by 7 bases, with 17 bases left in between. CDR3 amino acids: CASSYIAGSTNEQFF. The CDR3 coding sequence is TGCGCCAGCAGCTATATAGCCGGGTCTACGAATGAGCAGTTCTTC.

The chain couples TRBV5-1 to TRBJ2-5; D ambiguous. Trimming cost V 3 bases and J 4 bases, with 10 bases left between them. Germline V lookup: CDR1 SGHRS, CDR2 YFSETQ. The CDR3 is 13 amino acids. The DNA for the CDR3 is TGCGCCAGCAGCTCCCGGGCAAGAGAGACCCAGTACTTC. Its translation is CASSSRARETQYF. Combining the CDR3 with reference TRBV5-1 and TRBJ2-5 gives the whole variable domain KAGVTQTPRYLIKTRGQQVTLSCSPISGHRSVSWYQQTPGQGLQFLFEYFSETQRNKGNFPGRFSGRQFSNSRSEMNVSTLELGDSALYLCASSSRARETQYFGPGTRLLVL.

This clonotype was observed at least ten times. J is TRBJ1-2 and V is TRBV29-1; D is unresolved. Between the trimmed V and J ends, which lost 0 bases and 6 bases, there was a span of 5 bases. Germline CDR1 reads SQVTM; CDR2 reads ANQGSEA. This CDR3 has 11 amino acids. CDR3: CSVEDGHGYTF. The CDR3, as DNA: TGCAGCGTTGAAGATGGGCATGGCTACACCTTC.

This chain links TRBV2 with TRBJ2-1; 8 bases fit TRBD1. J was trimmed by 6 bases and V by 8 bases; bases with no gene match: 6. The CDR3 has 13 amino acids. Germline V gene sequence: CDR1 SNHLY, CDR2 FYNNEI. The CDR3 region is CASPRGLGNEQFF. Written as DNA, the CDR3 is TGTGCCAGCCCCAGGGGGCTGGGCAATGAGCAGTTCTTC.

Concerning this clonotype: It may be a read error: a sequence one base away is much more abundant. The rearrangement joins TRBV5-1 to TRBJ2-5; 12 nucleotides line up with TRBD1. This CDR3 comprises 16 residues. CDR1 is SGHRS, CDR2 YFSETQ, per germline. DNA for the CDR3: TGCGCCAGCAGCCGAACCGGGACAGGGGGCGTGGAGACCCAGTGCTTC. This codes for CASSRTGTGGVETQCF.

The rearrangement links TRBV10-2 to TRBJ1-5; D not certain. The V gene lost 0 bases and the J gene lost 2 bases, with 11 bases spanning the gap. Germline values: CDR1 WSHSY, CDR2 SAAADI. The CDR3 loop spans 16 amino acids. As DNA, the CDR3 is TGCGCCAGCAGTGAGTCGCCCGGGTTGGGCAATCAGCCCCAGCATTTT. Translated, it gives CASSESPGLGNQPQHF.

V is TRBV6-5 and J is TRBJ2-5, with TRBD2 matching 10 bases. V lost 4 bases, J lost 1 base, and 3 bases stayed unmatched. Germline CDR1 is MNHEY and CDR2 is SVGAGI. This CDR3 spans 15 amino acids. Here the CDR3 reads CASSSSGGPQETQYF. Here the CDR3 DNA reads TGTGCCAGCAGTTCTAGCGGGGGCCCCCAAGAGACCCAGTACTTC.

Only a few counts were recorded for this clonotype. The J gene is TRBJ1-1, the V gene TRBV5-1; no firm D call. The germline gives CDR1 SGHRS, CDR2 YFSETQ. There are 13 residues in the CDR3. The germline V and J ends were trimmed by 4 bases and 1 base, with 8 bases remaining between them. CDR3 nucleotides: TGCGCCAGCAGCACTGCGCAGAACACTGAAGCTTTCTTT. It yields the protein CASSTAQNTEAFF. The full variable domain, completed using reference TRBV5-1 and TRBJ1-1, is KAGVTQTPRYLIKTRGQQVTLSCSPISGHRSVSWYQQTPGQGLQFLFEYFSETQRNKGNFPGRFSGRQFSNSRSEMNVSTLELGDSALYLCASSTAQNTEAFFGQGTRLTVV.

This clonotype showed up just a few times. V gene TRBV7-2 combines with J gene TRBJ2-7; the match to TRBD1 covers 8 bases. The CDR3 spans 15 residues. Germline V lookup: CDR1 SGHTA, CDR2 FQGNSA. With 6 bases clipped from V and 1 base from J, the junction kept 8 bases outside the gene matches. CDR3 residues: CASSQNRQGSYEQYF. The CDR3 DNA follows: TGTGCCAGCAGTCAAAATCGACAGGGGTCCTACGAGCAGTACTTC.

This clonotype was detected once. The rearrangement joins TRBV18 to TRBJ1-4; TRBD1 agrees at 7 bases. The CDR3 is made up of 14 amino acids. Trimming removed 4 bases from V and 6 bases from J; junction bases left unmatched: 5. Germline-derived CDR1 and CDR2 are KGHSH and LQKENI. CDR3 bases: TGTGCCAGCTCACAGGGGGCAAGATATGAAAAACTGTTTTTT. This encodes CASSQGARYEKLFF.

This chain connects TRBV9 to TRBJ2-7; possible D gene TRBD1, 6 bases. CDR1 is SGDLS, CDR2 YYNGEE, per germline. CDR3 length: 15 residues. V dropped 0 bases and J dropped 3 bases, with 13 bases sitting between them. In DNA form, the CDR3 reads TGTGCCAGCAGCGTAGATGCAGGGGATTTCTACGAGCAGTACTTC. It yields the protein CASSVDAGDFYEQYF.

The rearrangement uses TRBV7-2 and TRBJ1-1; 7 nucleotides match TRBD1. This CDR3 has 14 amino acids. Germline V gene lookup returns CDR1 SGHTA and CDR2 FQGNSA. V lost 5 bases, J lost 0 bases, and 3 bases stayed unmatched. The CDR3: CASSPGQMNTEAFF. DNA of the CDR3: TGTGCCAGCAGCCCGGGACAGATGAACACTGAAGCTTTCTTT.

This clonotype came up a few times. This rearrangement joins TRBV6-2 or TRBV6-3 to TRBJ2-2; 13 bases are a match to TRBD2. The CDR3 extends over 18 amino acids. V lost 6 bases and J lost 1; bases outside the gene matches: 8. CDR1 MNHEY and CDR2 SVGEGT come from the germline V gene. CDR3 sequence (DNA): TGTGCCAGCAGGATACCGGGACTAGCGGGGCGGAACACCGGGGAGCTGTTTTTT. It codes for CASRIPGLAGRNTGELFF.

This clonotype was seen more than once but under ten times. The gene calls are TRBV7-2 and TRBJ2-7; D is unclear. The germline V gene has CDR1 SGHTA and CDR2 FQGNSA. There are 12 residues in the CDR3. V was trimmed by 2 bases and J by 2 bases, leaving 4 bases between them. Here the CDR3 DNA reads TGTGCCAGCAGCTTACTCCCCTACGAGCAGTACTTC. It specifies CASSLLPYEQYF.

This clonotype was detected a few times. The chain has TRBV10-3 and TRBJ1-2, with a possible D match to TRBD1 (5 bases). CDR1 and CDR2 from the germline V gene are ENHRY and SYGVKD. This CDR3 has 15 amino acids. Trimming pared 3 bases from V and 3 bases from J, leaving 14 bases between. CDR3 bases: TGTGCCATCAGTGACAAGGGGCTTGGGGACTATGGCTACACCTTC. Translating it yields CAISDKGLGDYGYTF.

This chain uses TRBV7-2 with TRBJ1-2; a weak D match, TRBD1 (6 bases). The CDR3 is 15 residues long. Trimming pared 5 bases from V and 4 bases from J, leaving 17 bases between. Per the germline V gene, CDR1 is SGHTA and CDR2 is FQGNSA. CDR3 sequence reads: CASSQSSGGVYGYTF. Written as DNA, the CDR3 is TGTGCCAGCAGCCAAAGCTCGGGGGGCGTCTATGGCTACACCTTC. The whole variable domain, filled in from reference TRBV7-2 and TRBJ1-2, reads GAGVSQSPSNKVTEKGKDVELRCDPISGHTALYWYRQSLGQGLEFLIYFQGNSAPDKSGLPSDRFSAERTGGSVSTLTIQRTQQEDSAVYLCASSQSSGGVYGYTFGSGTRLTVV.

This rearrangement joins TRBV20-1 to TRBJ2-1; 8 bases match TRBD1. Germline V gives CDR1 DFQATT, CDR2 SNEGSKA (reference sequence). V shed 6 bases and J 6 bases; nucleotides not matched to a gene: 19. This CDR3 region has 17 residues. CDR3: CSASSFTHITGGNEQFF. In DNA form, the CDR3 reads TGCAGTGCCTCTAGTTTTACACATATCACAGGGGGCAATGAGCAGTTCTTC.

The chain uses TRBV7-2 and TRBJ2-6, with TRBD1 matching over 7 bases. This CDR3 spans 15 amino acids. The V and J ends lost 5 bases and 6 bases, in that order; junction bases with no gene match: 7. The V gene's germline CDR1 is SGHTA and CDR2 FQGNSA. CDR3 in amino acids: CASSGRQGLANVLTF. The CDR3 nucleotides read TGTGCCAGCAGCGGCCGACAGGGATTGGCCAACGTCCTGACTTTC.

This clonotype showed up just a few times. V gene TRBV7-9 combines with J gene TRBJ1-2; 8 bases are a match to TRBD1. J lost 5 bases, V lost 5 bases, and 10 bases had no gene match. Germline loops: CDR1 SEHNR, CDR2 FQNEAQ (reference sequence). CDR3 length equals 15 residues. The chain's CDR3 is CASSLPGGAAYGYTF. The DNA for the CDR3 is TGTGCCAGCAGCCTACCAGGGGGCGCGGCGTATGGCTACACCTTC.

This clonotype was seen a few times. The chain couples TRBV5-1 to TRBJ1-1, with D tentatively TRBD1 (5 bases). The CDR3 is made up of 15 amino acids. V dropped 5 bases and J dropped 1 base, with 15 bases sitting between them. CDR1 and CDR2 (germline): SGHRS, YFSETQ. CDR3 in amino acids: CASSQSGRGNTEAFF. The CDR3 nucleotides read TGCGCCAGCAGTCAGAGTGGTAGGGGGAACACTGAAGCTTTCTTT.

This chain links TRBV18 with TRBJ2-1; D is undetermined. Germline V gene sequence: CDR1 KGHSH, CDR2 LQKENI. The CDR3 is made up of 15 amino acids. Between the trimmed V and J ends, which lost 4 bases and 1 base, there was a span of 11 bases. The CDR3 DNA reads as TGTGCCAGCTCACTAGCACCCCTGTCCTACAATGAGCAGTTCTTC. Residues: CASSLAPLSYNEQFF.

V and J are TRBV11-2 and TRBJ1-1; maybe TRBD1 (6 bases). V was trimmed by 3 bases and J by 0 bases, leaving 14 bases between them. This CDR3 is 16 amino acids long. Germline-derived CDR1 and CDR2 are SGHAT and FQNNGV. CDR3 nucleotides: TGTGCCAGCAGCTTTTGGGGGGCGAGCATGAACACTGAAGCTTTCTTT. This translates into CASSFWGASMNTEAFF.

This clonotype was seen many times. V gene TRBV14 combines with J gene TRBJ1-1, with D unresolved. Germline lookup yields CDR1 SGHDN and CDR2 FVKESK. Trimming removed 1 base at V and 4 bases at J, with 13 bases between. The length of the CDR3 is 15 residues. CDR3 sequence: CASSQAPLGITEAFF. Here the CDR3 DNA reads TGTGCCAGCAGCCAAGCTCCTCTGGGGATCACTGAAGCTTTCTTT.

Turning to this clonotype: This likely comes from a read error, as the CDR3 has no conserved phenylalanine or tryptophan at its end. The CDR3 bases are TGTGCCAGCAGCCCAGAGGGCAGAAACGAGCAGTACTTA. As protein: CASSPEGRNEQYL. The chain is built from TRBV5-6 and TRBJ2-7; possibly TRBD2 for D (5 bases). The CDR3 length is 13 residues. Trimming removed 4 bases from V and 5 bases from J, with 13 bases in between. Germline lookup yields CDR1 SGHDT and CDR2 YYEEEE.

Only a few counts were recorded for this clonotype. The chain is built from TRBV25-1 and TRBJ2-1; D is possibly TRBD1 (6 bases). The germline V gene has CDR1 MGHDK and CDR2 SYGVNS. V was pared by 6 bases and J by 7 bases, with 19 bases between. The CDR3 runs to 15 residues. The chain's CDR3 is CASSVPWTVGNEQFF. CDR3 in DNA: TGTGCCAGCAGCGTACCATGGACAGTCGGAAATGAGCAGTTCTTC.